What follows are 16 T cell receptor beta chains derived from one specimen sequenced in a study of blood T cell repertoires in COVID-19. The method was immunoSEQ multiplex PCR; TCRdb's version includes in-frame clones alone and lacks a portion of them. The sample contains roughly 120,000 clones, more than 75% of which appear only once. The sample taken for sequencing was peripheral blood. These receptors all stem from a man aged 35 to 55 with acute or convalescent COVID-19.

This chain links TRBV5-1 with TRBJ1-1; no reliable D call. From germline, CDR1 is SGHRS and CDR2 YFSETQ. This CDR3 has 14 amino acids. Trimming stripped 2 bases from V and 1 base from J, with 9 bases between. The CDR3 DNA follows: TGCGCCAGCAGCTTAGGAGCCGGGAACACTGAAGCTTTCTTT. Protein product: CASSLGAGNTEAFF. The complete variable domain, with remaining parts taken from reference TRBV5-1 and TRBJ1-1, reads KAGVTQTPRYLIKTRGQQVTLSCSPISGHRSVSWYQQTPGQGLQFLFEYFSETQRNKGNFPGRFSGRQFSNSRSEMNVSTLELGDSALYLCASSLGAGNTEAFFGQGTRLTVV.

The chain employs TRBV7-9 and TRBJ1-2, with 9 positions matching TRBD1. The CDR3 runs to 16 residues. The ends lost 3 bases at V and 8 bases at J; junction bases unmatched: 13. Germline loops: CDR1 SEHNR, CDR2 FQNEAQ (reference sequence). The CDR3 bases are TGTGCCAGCAGCTTCGAGTATACGACAGGGGGTGTGGGCTACACCTTC. It encodes CASSFEYTTGGVGYTF.

CDR3 nucleotides: TGTGCCAGCAGCAACCAGGGACTAGCGGGGGGTAGGAATGAGCAGTTCTTC. It is translated as CASSNQGLAGGRNEQFF. V usage is TRBV7-3 and J usage is TRBJ2-1, with TRBD2 matching 15 bases. The V gene's germline CDR1 is SGHTA and CDR2 FQGTGA. The CDR3 loop spans 17 amino acids. J lost 7 bases, V lost 5 bases, and 9 bases had no gene match.

The J gene is TRBJ2-3, the V gene TRBV3-1 (or the pseudogene TRBV3-2), with TRBD2 matching 8 bases. CDR1 and CDR2 from the germline V gene are LGHDT and YNNKEL (reference sequence). V shed 4 bases, J shed 11 bases, and the junction held 5 bases outside the gene matches. CDR3 length: 12 residues. The CDR3 coding sequence is TGTGCCAGCAGCCGCGGGGGGTTTTGGCAGTATTTT. Protein product: CASSRGGFWQYF.

The chain uses TRBV2 and TRBJ2-2; 8 positions match TRBD2. The CDR3 runs to 17 residues. Germline-derived CDR1 and CDR2 are SNHLY and FYNNEI. J gave up 1 base and V 6 bases, and 10 bases lay outside the gene matches. The CDR3 protein is CASSPGGDHLNTGELFF. The CDR3 DNA reads as TGTGCCAGCAGCCCGGGGGGGGACCACTTGAACACCGGGGAGCTGTTTTTT.

The V gene is TRBV7-2, the J gene TRBJ2-1; a weak D match, TRBD1 (6 bases). With 0 bases removed from V and 9 bases from J, the gap between germline ends came to 12 bases. CDR3 length: 14 residues. The germline V gene has CDR1 SGHTA and CDR2 FQGNSA. CDR3 sequence (DNA): TGTGCCAGCAGCTTAGCACTCCAGGGGAGTGAGCAGTTCTTC. This codes for CASSLALQGSEQFF.

The chain combines TRBV5-6 with TRBJ2-7, with 9 positions matching TRBD2. Germline CDR1 is SGHDT and CDR2 is YYEEEE. The CDR3 loop spans 18 amino acids. With 1 base clipped from V and 3 bases from J, the junction kept 14 bases outside the gene matches. The CDR3 DNA follows: TGTGCCAGCAGCTTGAGGGGGACTAGCCCGAATTCCAACTACGAGCAGTACTTC. Translated, it gives CASSLRGTSPNSNYEQYF. The variable domain in full, completed from reference TRBV5-6 and TRBJ2-7, reads DAGVTQSPTHLIKTRGQQVTLRCSPKSGHDTVSWYQQALGQGPQFIFQYYEEEERQRGNFPDRFSGHQFPNYSSELNVNALLLGDSALYLCASSLRGTSPNSNYEQYFGPGTRLTVT.

This clone was observed once. The chain uses TRBV15 and TRBJ1-5; possible D gene TRBD1, 5 bases. The CDR3 is 15 amino acids. The ends were cut back, 3 bases at V and 1 base at J, with 10 bases in the middle. Germline V gene lookup returns CDR1 LNHNV and CDR2 YYDKDF (reference sequence). The CDR3 DNA sequence: TGTGCCACCAGCAGGCTGACAGCCAGCAATCAGCCCCAGCATTTT. As protein: CATSRLTASNQPQHF.

V gene TRBV2 combines with J gene TRBJ1-2; D gene uncertain. The V gene's germline CDR1 is SNHLY and CDR2 FYNNEI. The CDR3 runs 11 residues. The V end lost 7 bases, the J end lost 2 bases, and 5 bases lay between the germline ends. Written as DNA, the CDR3 is TGTGCCAGCACCAGGAACTATGGCTACACCTTC. Its protein is CASTRNYGYTF.

The rearrangement links TRBV14 to TRBJ1-4; 9 nucleotides align to TRBD1. The CDR3 sequence is 16 residues long. With V trimmed by 0 bases and J by 5 bases, 4 bases remained unmatched. CDR1 and CDR2 (germline): SGHDN, FVKESK. The CDR3 DNA sequence: TGTGCCAGCAGCCAAGATACCGGGACAGGGAATGAAAAACTGTTTTTT. Translation: CASSQDTGTGNEKLFF.

This chain joins TRBV29-1 and TRBJ2-3; TRBD2 aligns across 9 bases. Germline V lookup: CDR1 SQVTM, CDR2 ANQGSEA. The CDR3 totals 13 residues. The J segment lost 2 bases and the V segment lost 7 bases, leaving 4 bases of the junction unmatched. The CDR3 nucleotides are TGCAGCGGCGGGGGGGGCCTCACAGATACGCAGTATTTT. Translated, it gives CSGGGGLTDTQYF.

The chain uses TRBV4-1 and TRBJ1-5; D is possibly TRBD1 (5 bases). V was clipped by 4 bases and J by 1 base, with 14 bases between them. Germline lookup yields CDR1 MGHRA and CDR2 YSYEKL. This CDR3 has 16 amino acids. The CDR3 is CASSPVAGHSNQPQHF. Here the CDR3 DNA reads TGCGCCAGCAGCCCTGTGGCCGGACACAGCAATCAGCCCCAGCATTTT.

V gene TRBV9 combines with J gene TRBJ1-2, with 7 bases lining up with TRBD1. After removal of 3 bases from V and 7 bases from J, the junction contained 12 bases not matched to a gene. This CDR3 is 15 amino acids long. Looked up from germline, CDR1 is SGDLS and CDR2 is YYNGEE. CDR3 sequence reads: CASSANHRGGGGYTF. CDR3 sequence (DNA): TGTGCCAGCAGCGCAAACCACAGGGGTGGGGGTGGCTACACCTTC.

There are a few counts of this clone. The chain is built from TRBV25-1 and TRBJ2-1; TRBD1 aligns across 7 bases. The CDR3 totals 15 residues. The V segment lost 2 bases and the J segment 3 bases; nucleotides outside the gene matches: 4. CDR1 MGHDK and CDR2 SYGVNS come from the germline V gene. CDR3 sequence (DNA): TGTGCCAGCAGTGAAATAGGGGGCGGCTACAATGAGCAGTTCTTC. This encodes CASSEIGGGYNEQFF.

This chain joins TRBV11-3 and TRBJ2-2; D gene uncertain. In germline, CDR1 is SGHNT, CDR2 YENEEA. The CDR3 covers 15 residues. Trimming removed 5 bases from V and 3 bases from J, with 13 bases in between. In nucleotides, the CDR3 is TGTGCCAGCAGCCCTCGTCCCCGGGACACCGGGGAGCTGTTTTTT. This gives the protein CASSPRPRDTGELFF.

This chain joins TRBV19 and TRBJ2-1, with D tentatively TRBD2 (6 bases). V was clipped by 4 bases and J by 6 bases, with 16 bases between them. CDR1 and CDR2 (germline): LNHDA, SQIVND (reference sequence). This CDR3 comprises 15 residues. The CDR3 region is CASSNGATGVNEQFF. CDR3 nucleotides: TGTGCCAGTAGTAACGGGGCTACGGGGGTCAATGAGCAGTTCTTC.